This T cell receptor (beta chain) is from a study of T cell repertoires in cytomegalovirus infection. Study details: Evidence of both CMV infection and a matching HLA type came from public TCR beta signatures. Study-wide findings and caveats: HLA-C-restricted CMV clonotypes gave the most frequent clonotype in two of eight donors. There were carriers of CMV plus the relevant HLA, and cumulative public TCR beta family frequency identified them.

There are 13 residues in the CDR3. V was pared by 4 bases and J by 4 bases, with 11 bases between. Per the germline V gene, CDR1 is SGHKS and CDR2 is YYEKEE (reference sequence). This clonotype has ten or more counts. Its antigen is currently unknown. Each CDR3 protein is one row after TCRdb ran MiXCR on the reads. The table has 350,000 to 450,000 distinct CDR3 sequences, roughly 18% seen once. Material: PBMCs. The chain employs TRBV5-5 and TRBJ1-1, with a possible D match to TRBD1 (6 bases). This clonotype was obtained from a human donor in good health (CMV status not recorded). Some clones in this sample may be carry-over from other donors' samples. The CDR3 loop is CASSPTGLTEAFF. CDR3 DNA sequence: TGTGCCAGCAGCCCTACAGGGCTCACTGAAGCTTTCTTT.